This TCR beta chain was retrieved from a study of OX40 agonist ivuxolimab in advanced cancers. Findings and caveats of the study: People who partly responded at 0.1-3.0 mg/kg had some of the least clonal expansion seen.

Sequencing used immunoSEQ multiplex PCR; TCRdb keeps in-frame clones, though not all of them. The sample holds around 50,000 clones; roughly four fifths are singletons and the top ten take 0.75%. Comment on this clone: The target antigen is unknown.

This CDR3 has 17 amino acids. Trimming took off 5 bases at V and 8 bases at J, with 24 bases between the two ends. Germline-derived CDR1 and CDR2 are SEHNR and FQNEAQ (reference sequence). This specimen consisted of CD4+ or CD8+ T cells sorted from blood, obtained in a trial of the OX40 agonist ivuxolimab. The V and J genes are TRBV7-9 and TRBJ1-4; the D gene is possibly TRBD1 (6 bases). The source of this sequence is an adult with an advanced solid tumor such as melanoma, head and neck, liver or kidney cancer. The CDR3 nucleotides are TGTGCCAGCAGCCCCGCCCCCCGGAGGGGGGGGAGGGAAAAACTGTTTTTT. This translates into CASSPAPRRGGREKLFF.